This T cell receptor beta chain was profiled in a study of regulatory T cells in long-lasting Graves disease. Building the TCR beta libraries relied on iRepertoire HTBI primers, and CDR3 regions underwent Arm-PCR. Methods used by the authors: The samples yielded 50 to 80 TRBV and roughly 15 TRBJ segments. Each CDR3 protein is one row after TCRdb ran MiXCR on the multiplex PCR reads. V and J calls and clone size were set by TCRdb, not the authors. This table holds hundreds of thousands of distinct CDR3 sequences, roughly 15% found once. Regarding time point: newly diagnosed GD, antithyroid drugs for less than 3 months. The TCR library was made from RNA that had been extracted from PBMCs in TRIzol. This clonotype occurred many times. The data were also submitted as part of a second study, on T cells in Graves' hyperthyroidism and ophthalmopathy. That study adds: Newly diagnosed hyperthyroidism, duration under 2 months, in patients aged 18 to 65. The TCR CDR3 first-round RT-PCR relied on the HTBI primer set. A model of 13 V-J features distinguished ophthalmopathy from stable hyperthyroidism.

The receptor was derived from a woman in her 30s with Graves disease. Source: peripheral blood mononuclear cells (PBMCs), taken at new diagnosis, from a patient treated with antithyroid drugs.

The CDR3 here is CASRTRQGLNTEAFF. DNA for the CDR3: TGTGCCAGCAGGACCCGGCAGGGCCTGAACACTGAAGCTTTCTTT. The J gene is TRBJ1-1, the V gene TRBV7-2, with D tentatively TRBD1 (5 bases). The CDR3 is 15 amino acids. The ends were cut back, 6 bases at V and 0 bases at J, with 14 bases in the middle. The V gene's germline CDR1 is SGHTA and CDR2 FQGNSA.